Sequencing of this T cell receptor beta chain was carried out in a study of shared clonotypes between healthy human individuals. On the study more broadly: The donor group consisted of a couple of women and three men, aged 18 to 49. Overall study results and limits: Roughly 5% of naive CD4 clonotypes were common to several donors. A reduction in generation probabilities was seen for non-shared clonotypes relative to those shared by all four donors.

Every donor was a Caucasian adult from Nashville, Tennessee. As regards this clone: Its antigen remains unidentified.

This CDR3 has 15 amino acids. V trimming: 0 bases; J trimming: 1 base; junction bases outside the gene matches: 3. Looked up from germline, CDR1 is SGHDT and CDR2 is YYEEEE. Libraries were prepared by immunoSEQ multiplex PCR; TCRdb keeps only in-frame clonotypes and omits some of them. The repertoire holds roughly 2.2 million clones, with 80% to 95% as singletons. This TCR came from a man aged 18 to 29 in good health. Some clones in this sample may be carry-over from other donors' samples. The genes are TRBV5-6 and TRBJ1-2; the match to TRBD1 covers 7 bases. Input material: naive CD4+ T cells from PBMCs. Sample subset: CD45RA+ positively selected. Here the CDR3 DNA reads TGTGCCAGCAGCTTGGCAGGGGGTGTTAACTATGGCTACACCTTC. It yields the protein CASSLAGGVNYGYTF.